This T cell receptor beta chain was obtained from a study of tumor-infiltrating lymphocytes in primary liver carcinoma. Total RNA amounting to roughly 450 ng was the source from which TCR beta cDNA was made with a constant-region primer. Library construction for TCR beta comprised three nested multiplex PCR rounds performed with slightly modified ARM-PCR. The first two PCR rounds, nine to ten cycles each, used TRBV1-TRBV30 forward primers and a C-beta reverse primer. MiXCR was run by TCRdb on the multiplex PCR reads, yielding one entry per CDR3 protein. The profile covers 190,000 or so distinct CDR3 sequences, with less than 65% appearing a single time and roughly 6.8% taken by the ten largest. The CDR3 is 20 amino acids. J was trimmed by 9 bases and V by 4 bases; bases with no gene match: 27. Germline assignment: CDR1 SGHNT and CDR2 YYREEE (reference sequence). Out of unsorted whole blood came the blood RNA, and germline DNA was extracted as well. Investigators obtained four milliliters of peripheral blood ahead of surgery.

The source material was peripheral blood. J is TRBJ2-1 and V is TRBV5-4; 8 bases are a match to TRBD2. This TCR was sampled from a woman in her sixties or seventies with primary liver carcinoma and hepatitis B virus infection. This CDR3 reads CASSRYTTNGRALSPTEQFF. The DNA of the CDR3 is TGTGCCAGCAGCCGCTATACGACTAACGGGAGGGCCTTAAGTCCAACTGAGCAGTTCTTC.